This T cell receptor beta chain derives from a study of OX40 agonist ivuxolimab in advanced cancers. On this clone itself: Its target is not known. Relative to the germline gene, one junction end is altered; a read error may explain this.

The CDR3 consists of 15 residues. Per germline, CDR1 MRHNA and CDR2 SNTAGT. Sequenced by immunoSEQ multiplex PCR; TCRdb stores in-frame clones only, minus some. The repertoire holds about 97,000 clones, with about 86% as singletons. Peripheral blood came from all dose cohorts at three timepoints. General study results and limits: Fewer expanded clones were found on average in CD4+ than in CD8+ T cells.

The sample consisted of CD4+ or CD8+ T cells sorted from blood, taken in a trial of the OX40 agonist ivuxolimab. The rearrangement joins TRBV6-4 to TRBJ2-7; D tentatively reads TRBD1 or TRBD2 (5 bases each). This clonotype was sampled from an adult with an advanced solid tumor such as melanoma, head and neck, liver or kidney cancer. CDR3 DNA: TGTGCCAGCAGTTACTCGGCAAACGGGGCTTACGAGCAGTACTTC. It yields the protein CASSYSANGAYEQYF.